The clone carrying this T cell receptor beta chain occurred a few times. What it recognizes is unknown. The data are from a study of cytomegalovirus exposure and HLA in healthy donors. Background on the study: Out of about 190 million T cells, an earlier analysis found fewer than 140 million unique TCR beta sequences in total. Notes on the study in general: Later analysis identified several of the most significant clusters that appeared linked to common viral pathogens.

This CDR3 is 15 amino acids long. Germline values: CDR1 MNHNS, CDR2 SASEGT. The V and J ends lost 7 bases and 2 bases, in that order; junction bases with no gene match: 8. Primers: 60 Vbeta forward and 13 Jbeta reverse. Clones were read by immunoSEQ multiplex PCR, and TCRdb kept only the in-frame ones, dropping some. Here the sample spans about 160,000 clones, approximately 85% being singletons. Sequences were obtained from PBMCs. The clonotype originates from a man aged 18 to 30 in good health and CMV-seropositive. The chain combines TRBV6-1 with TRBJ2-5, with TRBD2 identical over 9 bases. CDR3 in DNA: TGTGCCAGCACCGGGGGCGGGGGGGCGCAAGAGACCCAGTACTTC. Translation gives CASTGGGGAQETQYF.